These T cell receptor beta chains were read from a single sample in a study of T cells in Graves' hyperthyroidism and ophthalmopathy. MiXCR, run by TCRdb on the multiplex PCR reads, gives a single entry per CDR3 protein. The sample holds approximately 710,000 distinct CDR3 sequences, about 18% seen once. Sequenced input: blood. The receptors derive from a man between 45 and 60 years old with Graves' hyperthyroidism. CDR3s include the opening cysteine and the closing phenylalanine or tryptophan. D genes are given only for firm matches. A clone size is listed for some rows: how often the clone was seen (once, few, many), or a class if it is expanded.

V	size	D	J	CDR3	DNA
TRBV15	.	TRBD1	TRBJ2-2	CATSRITGGPNTGELFF	TGTGCCACCAGCAGGATTACAGGGGGCCCGAACACCGGGGAGCTGTTTTTT
TRBV4-3	few	TRBD2	TRBJ2-1	CASSQEGPHRTSGKKRDEQFF	TGCGCCAGCAGCCAAGAAGGGCCTCACCGGACTAGCGGGAAGAAACGGGATGAGCAGTTCTTC
TRBV28	many	.	TRBJ1-1	CATFSGGTENTEAFF	TGTGCCACCTTCTCGGGGGGCACGGAGAACACTGAAGCTTTCTTT
TRBV9	once	.	TRBJ2-7	CASSPTIKTSREQYF	TGTGCCAGCAGCCCGACGATTAAGACTAGTCGGGAGCAGTACTTC
TRBV19	many	.	TRBJ2-5	CASRERELMRETQYF	TGTGCCAGTAGGGAGCGTGAACTAATGAGAGAGACCCAGTACTTC
TRBV12-3/TRBV12-4	.	.	TRBJ2-3	CASSSWGSTDTQYF	TGTGCCAGCAGTTCTTGGGGAAGCACAGATACGCAGTATTTT
TRBV6-5	many	.	TRBJ2-1	CASSYGSNIYSDEQFF	TGTGCCAGCAGTTATGGGAGCAATATCTATTCCGATGAGCAGTTCTTC
TRBV28	few	.	TRBJ2-7	CASTLGTAPYEQYF	TGTGCCAGCACCCTCGGGACTGCCCCCTACGAGCAGTACTTC
TRBV3-1	few	.	TRBJ2-7	CASSQGGRGYEQYF	TGTGCCAGCAGCCAAGGGGGGCGCGGGTACGAGCAGTACTTC
TRBV19	.	.	TRBJ1-5	CASSLEEGGNQPQHF	TGTGCCAGTAGTTTAGAGGAGGGAGGAAATCAGCCCCAGCATTTT
TRBV4-1	.	TRBD2	TRBJ2-1	CASSHPGLAGGPEQFF	TGCGCCAGCAGCCACCCAGGACTAGCGGGAGGGCCCGAGCAGTTCTTC
TRBV6-1	.	TRBD2	TRBJ2-7	CASRGTSGSHEQYF	TGTGCCAGCAGAGGGACTAGCGGGAGTCACGAGCAGTACTTC
TRBV11-2	.	.	TRBJ2-5	CASSFPGAATQYF	TGTGCCAGCAGCTTCCCGGGAGCGGCGACCCAGTACTTC
TRBV9	many	.	TRBJ2-1	CASSARGLGNEQFF	TGTGCCAGCAGCGCCCGCGGCCTTGGGAATGAGCAGTTCTTC
TRBV27	many	TRBD1	TRBJ2-1	CASSSQGFGEQFF	TGTGCCAGCAGTTCACAGGGGTTCGGTGAGCAGTTCTTC
TRBV19	.	TRBD1	TRBJ2-7	CASSIGQGASYEQYF	TGTGCCAGTAGTATAGGACAGGGGGCCTCCTACGAGCAGTACTTC
TRBV11-2	many	TRBD2	TRBJ2-1	CASSLGLAGGPHNEQFF	TGTGCCAGCAGCTTAGGGCTAGCGGGAGGGCCCCACAATGAGCAGTTCTTC
TRBV4-1	.	.	TRBJ1-5	CASSQAKDFNQPQHF	TGCGCCAGCAGCCAAGCTAAGGACTTCAATCAGCCCCAGCATTTT
TRBV6-1	.	.	TRBJ2-3	CASSLRPIPDTQYF	TGTGCCAGCAGCCTCAGACCGATTCCAGATACGCAGTATTTT
TRBV6-5	many	.	TRBJ2-5	CASFTRGLTQYF	TGTGCCAGCTTTACTCGAGGACTGACCCAGTACTTC
TRBV6-1	many	.	TRBJ2-2	CASSEDRAGELFF	TGTGCCAGCAGTGAAGACCGGGCCGGGGAGCTGTTTTTT
TRBV5-1	.	.	TRBJ2-1	CASSFRGAGYNEQFF	TGCGCCAGCAGCTTCCGCGGGGCGGGATACAATGAGCAGTTCTTC
TRBV20-1	many	.	TRBJ1-2	CSAPITTGVLGYTF	TGCAGTGCCCCAATCACAACAGGCGTACTTGGCTACACCTTC